The source of this T cell receptor beta chain is a study of beta chain features in type 1 diabetes. The investigators reverse transcribed all of the isolated RNA, so they sequenced expressed TCRB transcripts. Produced via immunoSEQ multiplex PCR; TCRdb's table is partial and in-frame only. This table holds about 40,000 clones, over 45% found once. Details on this clone: Its antigen is not identified. One end of the junction fails to match germline, which may point to a read error.

Overall study findings and caveats: TCRB CDR3s were moderately but significantly shorter in Type 1 diabetes patients in all four CD4+ subsets.

CDR1 is MGHDK, CDR2 SYGVNS, per germline. The CDR3 is 13 amino acids. V is TRBV25-1 and J is TRBJ1-2; 7 bases line up with TRBD1. Sequencing input: central memory CD4+ T cells from blood. This TCR was sampled from a woman aged 18 to 35 in good health. The CDR3 DNA is TGTGCCAGCAGTGCTCGGTGGGGTGGGGACAGTCTCTTC. Encoded protein: CASSARWGGDSLF.